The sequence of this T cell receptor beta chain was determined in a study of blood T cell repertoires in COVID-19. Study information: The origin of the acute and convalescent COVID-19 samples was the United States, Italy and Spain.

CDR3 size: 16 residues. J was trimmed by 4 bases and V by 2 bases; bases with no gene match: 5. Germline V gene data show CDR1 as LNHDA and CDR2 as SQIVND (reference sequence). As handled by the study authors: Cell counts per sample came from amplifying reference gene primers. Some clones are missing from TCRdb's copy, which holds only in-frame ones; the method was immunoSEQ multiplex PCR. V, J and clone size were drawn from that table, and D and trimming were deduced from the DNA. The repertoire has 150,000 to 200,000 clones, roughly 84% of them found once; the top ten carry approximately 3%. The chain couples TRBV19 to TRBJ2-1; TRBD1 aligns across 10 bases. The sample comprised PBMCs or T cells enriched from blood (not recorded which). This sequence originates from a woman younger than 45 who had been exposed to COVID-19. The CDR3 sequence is CASSIWPDRGYNEQFF. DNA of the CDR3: TGTGCCAGTAGTATATGGCCGGACAGGGGGTACAATGAGCAGTTCTTC.